These T cell receptor beta chains were read from a single sample in a study of OX40 agonist ivuxolimab in advanced cancers. Profiling relied on immunoSEQ multiplex PCR, and the TCRdb table lists in-frame clones only, not all of them. Found here are 70,000 to 90,000 clones, approximately 90% of them singletons; the top ten hold approximately 8%. The sequencing here drew on CD4+ or CD8+ T cells sorted from blood, taken in a trial of the OX40 agonist ivuxolimab. These receptors all stem from an adult with an advanced solid tumor such as melanoma, head and neck, liver or kidney cancer. Both conserved end residues are part of each CDR3. A D gene is named only where the DNA matches it firmly. Size values are once, few and many counts, or a class for expanded clones, and some rows have none.

abundance: .
d_gene: .
v_gene: TRBV14
j_gene: TRBJ2-3
CDR3aa: CASSQWTLFSTDTQYF
CDR3nt: TGTGCCAGCAGCCAGTGGACCCTTTTTAGCACAGATACGCAGTATTTT

abundance: .
d_gene: .
v_gene: TRBV10-3
j_gene: TRBJ1-5
CDR3aa: CAISESGRANNQPQHF
CDR3nt: TGTGCCATCAGTGAGTCAGGCAGGGCCAACAATCAGCCCCAGCATTTT

abundance: .
d_gene: TRBD1
v_gene: TRBV9
j_gene: TRBJ2-3
CDR3aa: CASSVGQGTYTQYF
CDR3nt: TGTGCCAGCAGCGTGGGACAGGGGACATATACGCAGTATTTT

abundance: .
d_gene: .
v_gene: TRBV4-3
j_gene: TRBJ1-2
CDR3aa: CASSQDPGQVRGGYTF
CDR3nt: TGCGCCAGCAGCCAAGATCCGGGACAAGTACGGGGAGGCTACACCTTC

abundance: few
d_gene: .
v_gene: TRBV6-1
j_gene: TRBJ1-1
CDR3aa: CASRQSLNTEAFF
CDR3nt: TGTGCCAGTCGACAGTCATTGAACACTGAAGCTTTCTTT

abundance: .
d_gene: .
v_gene: TRBV6-5
j_gene: TRBJ2-3
CDR3aa: CASRRDTSSTDTQYF
CDR3nt: TGTGCCAGCAGGAGGGACACCTCCAGCACAGATACGCAGTATTTT

abundance: .
d_gene: .
v_gene: TRBV5-1
j_gene: TRBJ1-1
CDR3aa: CASSLEAVKNTEAFF
CDR3nt: TGCGCCAGCAGCTTGGAAGCAGTAAAGAACACTGAAGCTTTCTTT

abundance: .
d_gene: TRBD2
v_gene: TRBV28
j_gene: TRBJ2-1
CDR3aa: CASSLSTSGRGDEQFF
CDR3nt: TGTGCCAGCAGTTTATCGACTAGCGGGAGAGGAGATGAGCAGTTCTTC

abundance: .
d_gene: .
v_gene: TRBV28
j_gene: TRBJ1-4
CDR3aa: CATREGRREKLFF
CDR3nt: TGTGCCACCCGGGAGGGGCGGAGGGAAAAACTGTTTTTT

abundance: .
d_gene: TRBD1
v_gene: TRBV5-1
j_gene: TRBJ2-5
CDR3aa: CASSSGTGVGSETQYF
CDR3nt: TGCGCCAGCAGCTCAGGGACAGGGGTGGGATCAGAGACCCAGTACTTC

abundance: .
d_gene: .
v_gene: TRBV7-9
j_gene: TRBJ2-6
CDR3aa: CASSLYGANVLTF
CDR3nt: TGTGCCAGCAGCTTATACGGGGCCAACGTCCTGACTTTC

abundance: .
d_gene: .
v_gene: TRBV19
j_gene: TRBJ2-5
CDR3aa: CASSWRGTETQYF
CDR3nt: TGTGCCAGTAGTTGGAGGGGTACAGAGACCCAGTACTTC

abundance: once
d_gene: .
v_gene: TRBV19
j_gene: TRBJ1-2
CDR3aa: CASSMGFRDYTF
CDR3nt: TGTGCCAGTAGTATGGGATTTAGAGACTACACCTTC

abundance: .
d_gene: .
v_gene: TRBV20-1
j_gene: TRBJ1-1
CDR3aa: CSASGTSEAFF
CDR3nt: TGCAGTGCTAGTGGGACATCTGAAGCTTTCTTT

abundance: .
d_gene: TRBD1
v_gene: TRBV15
j_gene: TRBJ2-7
CDR3aa: CATSRDTGGYEQYF
CDR3nt: TGTGCCACCAGCAGAGATACAGGGGGCTACGAGCAGTACTTC

abundance: .
d_gene: TRBD2
v_gene: TRBV2
j_gene: TRBJ2-4
CDR3aa: CASEGLAGWDKNIQYF
CDR3nt: TGTGCCAGCGAAGGTCTAGCGGGATGGGACAAAAACATTCAGTACTTC

abundance: once
d_gene: TRBD2
v_gene: TRBV30
j_gene: TRBJ2-5
CDR3aa: CAWRTSGNQETQYF
CDR3nt: TGTGCCTGGAGGACTAGCGGCAATCAAGAGACCCAGTACTTC